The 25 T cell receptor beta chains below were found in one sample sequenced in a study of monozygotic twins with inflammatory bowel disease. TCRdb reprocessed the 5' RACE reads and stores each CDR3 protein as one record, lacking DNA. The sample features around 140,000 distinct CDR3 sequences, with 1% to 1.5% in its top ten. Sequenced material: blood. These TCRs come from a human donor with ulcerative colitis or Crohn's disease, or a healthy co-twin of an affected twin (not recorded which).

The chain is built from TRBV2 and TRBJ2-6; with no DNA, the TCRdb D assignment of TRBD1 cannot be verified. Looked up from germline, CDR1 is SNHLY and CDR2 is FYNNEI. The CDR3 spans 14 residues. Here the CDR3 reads CASNHGDGANVLTF. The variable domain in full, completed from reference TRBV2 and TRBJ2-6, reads EPEVTQTPSHQVTQMGQEVILRCVPISNHLYFYWYRQILGQKVEFLVSFYNNEISEKSEIFDDQFSVERPDGSNFTLKIRSTKLEDSAMYFCASNHGDGANVLTFGAGSRLTVL.

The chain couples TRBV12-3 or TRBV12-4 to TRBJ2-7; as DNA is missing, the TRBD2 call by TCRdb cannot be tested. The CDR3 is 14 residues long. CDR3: CASRPGPAESEQYF.

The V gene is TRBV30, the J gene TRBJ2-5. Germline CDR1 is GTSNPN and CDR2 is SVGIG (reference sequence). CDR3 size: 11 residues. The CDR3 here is CAWRRRETQYF.

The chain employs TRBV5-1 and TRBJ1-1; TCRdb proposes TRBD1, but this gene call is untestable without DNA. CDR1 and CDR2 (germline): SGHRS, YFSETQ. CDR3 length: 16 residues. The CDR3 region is CASSPQRQGARAEAFF.

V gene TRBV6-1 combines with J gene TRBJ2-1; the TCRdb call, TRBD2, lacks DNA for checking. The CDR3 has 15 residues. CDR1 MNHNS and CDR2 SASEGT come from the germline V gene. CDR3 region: CASASRQSSYNEQFF.

The CDR3 sequence: CASSEFGTGELFF. The V and J genes are TRBV5-4 and TRBJ2-2. The V gene's germline CDR1 is SGHNT and CDR2 YYREEE (reference sequence). The CDR3 is 13 residues long.

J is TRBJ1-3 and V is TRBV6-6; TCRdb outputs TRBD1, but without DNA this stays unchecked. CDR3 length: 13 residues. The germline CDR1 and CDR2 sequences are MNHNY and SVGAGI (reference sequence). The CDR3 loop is CASRRQGRNTIYF.

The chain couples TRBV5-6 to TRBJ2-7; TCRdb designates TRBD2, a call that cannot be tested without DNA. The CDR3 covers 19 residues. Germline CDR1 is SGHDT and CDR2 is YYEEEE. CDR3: CASSLEYELAGANSYEQYF.

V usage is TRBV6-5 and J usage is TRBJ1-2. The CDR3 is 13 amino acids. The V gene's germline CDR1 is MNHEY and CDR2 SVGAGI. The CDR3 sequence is CASSREWDYGYTF.

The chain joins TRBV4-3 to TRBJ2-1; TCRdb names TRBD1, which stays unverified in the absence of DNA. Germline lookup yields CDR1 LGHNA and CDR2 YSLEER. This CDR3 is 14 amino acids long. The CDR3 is CASSQELRGTEQFF.

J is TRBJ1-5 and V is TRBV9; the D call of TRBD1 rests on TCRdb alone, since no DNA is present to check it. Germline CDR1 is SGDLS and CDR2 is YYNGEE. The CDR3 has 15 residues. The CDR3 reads CASSGRGYGNQPQHF.

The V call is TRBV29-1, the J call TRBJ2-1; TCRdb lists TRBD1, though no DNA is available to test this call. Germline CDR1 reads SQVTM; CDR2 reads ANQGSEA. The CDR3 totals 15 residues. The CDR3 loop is CSVDKTGQKSPEQFF.

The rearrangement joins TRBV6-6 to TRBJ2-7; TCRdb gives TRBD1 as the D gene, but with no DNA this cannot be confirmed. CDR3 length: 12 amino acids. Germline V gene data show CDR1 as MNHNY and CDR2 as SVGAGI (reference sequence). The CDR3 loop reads CASTTGSYEQYF.

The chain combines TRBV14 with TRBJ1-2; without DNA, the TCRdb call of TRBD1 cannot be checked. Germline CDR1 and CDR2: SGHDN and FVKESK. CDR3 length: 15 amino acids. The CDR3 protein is CASSPIRRDTYGYTF.

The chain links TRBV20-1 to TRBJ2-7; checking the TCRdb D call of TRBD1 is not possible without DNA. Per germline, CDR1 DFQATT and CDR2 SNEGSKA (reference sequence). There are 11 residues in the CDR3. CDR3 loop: CSAFTGREQYF.

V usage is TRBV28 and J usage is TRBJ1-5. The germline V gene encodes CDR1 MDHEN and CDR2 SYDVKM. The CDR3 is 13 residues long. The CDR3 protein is CASSAQVIQPQHF.

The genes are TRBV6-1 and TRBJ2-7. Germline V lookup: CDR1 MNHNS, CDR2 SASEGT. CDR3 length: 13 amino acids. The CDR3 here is CASRVGFGNEQYF.

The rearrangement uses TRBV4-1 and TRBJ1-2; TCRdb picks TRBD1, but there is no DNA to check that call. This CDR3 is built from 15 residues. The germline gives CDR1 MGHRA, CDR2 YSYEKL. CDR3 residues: CASSQDSGAGYGYTF.

CDR3 region: CASSFQREGSVPGETQYF. This chain joins TRBV28 and TRBJ2-5; TCRdb calls TRBD1, which cannot be checked without DNA. This CDR3 spans 18 amino acids. CDR1 and CDR2 (germline): MDHEN, SYDVKM.

The CDR3 spells CASSEAPGGRGTEAFF. The rearrangement uses TRBV6-1 and TRBJ1-1; TCRdb's D call, TRBD1, is unchecked because there is no DNA. Per germline, CDR1 MNHNS and CDR2 SASEGT. The CDR3 is 16 amino acids.

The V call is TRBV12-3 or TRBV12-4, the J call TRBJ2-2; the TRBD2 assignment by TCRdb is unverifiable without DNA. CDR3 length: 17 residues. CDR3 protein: CASSLEASGRASGELFF.

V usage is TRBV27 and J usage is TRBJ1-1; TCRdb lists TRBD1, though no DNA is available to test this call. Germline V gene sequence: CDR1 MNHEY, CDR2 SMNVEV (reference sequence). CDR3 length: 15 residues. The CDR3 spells CASSLGHPARTEAFF.

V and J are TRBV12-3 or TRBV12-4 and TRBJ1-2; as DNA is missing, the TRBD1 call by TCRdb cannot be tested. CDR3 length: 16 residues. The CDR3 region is CASKGVGQAGFYGYTF.

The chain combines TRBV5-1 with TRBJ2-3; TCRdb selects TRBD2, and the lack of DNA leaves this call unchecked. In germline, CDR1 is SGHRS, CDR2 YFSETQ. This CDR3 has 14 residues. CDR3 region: CASSRTRTTETQYF.

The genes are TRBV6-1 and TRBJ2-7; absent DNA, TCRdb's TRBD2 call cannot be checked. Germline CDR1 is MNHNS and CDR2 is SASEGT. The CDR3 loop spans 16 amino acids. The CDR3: CASMELAGAVTYEQYF.